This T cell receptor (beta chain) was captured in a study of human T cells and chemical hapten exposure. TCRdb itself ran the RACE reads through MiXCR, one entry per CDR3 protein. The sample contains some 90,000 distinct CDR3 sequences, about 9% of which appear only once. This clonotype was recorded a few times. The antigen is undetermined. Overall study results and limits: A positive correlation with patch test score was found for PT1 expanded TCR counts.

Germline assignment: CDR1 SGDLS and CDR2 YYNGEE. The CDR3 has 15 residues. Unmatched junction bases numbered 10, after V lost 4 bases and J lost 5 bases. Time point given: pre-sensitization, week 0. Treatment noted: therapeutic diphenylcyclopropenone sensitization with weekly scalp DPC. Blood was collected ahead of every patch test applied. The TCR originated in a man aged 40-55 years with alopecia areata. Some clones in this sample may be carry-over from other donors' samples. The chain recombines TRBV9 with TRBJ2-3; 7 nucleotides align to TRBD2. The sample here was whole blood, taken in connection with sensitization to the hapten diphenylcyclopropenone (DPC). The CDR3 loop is CASSPTSVKRDTQYF. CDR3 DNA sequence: TGTGCCAGCAGCCCCACTAGCGTAAAGAGAGATACGCAGTATTTT.